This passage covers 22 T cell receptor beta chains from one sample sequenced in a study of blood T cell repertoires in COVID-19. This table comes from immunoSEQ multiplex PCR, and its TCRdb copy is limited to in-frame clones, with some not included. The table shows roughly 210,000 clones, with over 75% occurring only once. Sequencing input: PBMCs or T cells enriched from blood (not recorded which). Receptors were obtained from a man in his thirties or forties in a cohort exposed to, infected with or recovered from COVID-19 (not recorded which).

The CDR3 coding sequence is TGCGCCACCTACGCGGCCGGCTCCTACGAGCAGTACTTC. Its translation is CATYAAGSYEQYF. This chain joins TRBV4-1 and TRBJ2-7; D gene unclear. This CDR3 has 13 residues. Germline values: CDR1 MGHRA, CDR2 YSYEKL. The V and J ends lost 10 bases and 0 bases respectively, with 13 bases between them.

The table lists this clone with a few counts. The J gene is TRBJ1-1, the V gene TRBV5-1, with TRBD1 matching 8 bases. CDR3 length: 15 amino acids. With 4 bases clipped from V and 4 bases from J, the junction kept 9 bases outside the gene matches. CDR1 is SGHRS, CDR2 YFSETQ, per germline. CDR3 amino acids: CASSRRTGIFTEAFF. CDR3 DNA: TGCGCCAGCAGCCGCAGGACAGGGATATTCACTGAAGCTTTCTTT.

The CDR3 DNA sequence: TGTGCCAGCAGAACAGGATTCTTGGACACTGAAGCTTTCTTT. Translating it yields CASRTGFLDTEAFF. V gene TRBV28 combines with J gene TRBJ1-1, with TRBD1 as a possible D gene (5 bases). The CDR3 is 14 amino acids. CDR1 MDHEN and CDR2 SYDVKM come from the germline V gene. The V and J ends lost 6 bases and 3 bases respectively, with 14 bases between them.

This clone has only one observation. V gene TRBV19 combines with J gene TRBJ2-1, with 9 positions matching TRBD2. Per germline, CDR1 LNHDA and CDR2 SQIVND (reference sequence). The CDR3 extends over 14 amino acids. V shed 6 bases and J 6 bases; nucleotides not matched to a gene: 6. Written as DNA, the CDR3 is TGTGCCAGTAGGCGCGCGGGAGGGAGCAATGAGCAGTTCTTC. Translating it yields CASRRAGGSNEQFF.

The CDR3 DNA sequence: TGTGCCAGCCGATCTAGCGGGTTTTACGAGCAGTACTTC. Translation: CASRSSGFYEQYF. The chain combines TRBV6-5 with TRBJ2-7, with 8 nucleotides matching TRBD2. The V and J ends lost 8 bases and 4 bases, in that order; junction bases with no gene match: 7. Germline CDR1 reads MNHEY; CDR2 reads SVGAGI. The CDR3 spans 13 residues.

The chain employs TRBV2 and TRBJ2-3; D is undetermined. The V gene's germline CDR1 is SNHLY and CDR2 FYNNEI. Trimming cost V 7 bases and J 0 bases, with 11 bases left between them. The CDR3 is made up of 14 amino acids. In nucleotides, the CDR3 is TGTGCCAGCATCCACTACTCTAGCACAGATACGCAGTATTTT. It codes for CASIHYSSTDTQYF.

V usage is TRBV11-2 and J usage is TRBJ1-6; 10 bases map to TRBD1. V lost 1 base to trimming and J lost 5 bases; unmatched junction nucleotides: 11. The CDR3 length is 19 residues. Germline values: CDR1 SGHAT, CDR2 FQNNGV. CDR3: CASSLVGGRDRGHNSPLHF. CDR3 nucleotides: TGTGCCAGCAGCTTAGTAGGGGGACGGGACAGGGGCCATAATTCACCCCTCCACTTT. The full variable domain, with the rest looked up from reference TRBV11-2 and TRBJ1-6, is EAGVAQSPRYKIIEKRQSVAFWCNPISGHATLYWYQQILGQGPKLLIQFQNNGVVDDSQLPKDRFSAERLKGVDSTLKIQPAKLEDSAVYLCASSLVGGRDRGHNSPLHFGNGTRLTVT.

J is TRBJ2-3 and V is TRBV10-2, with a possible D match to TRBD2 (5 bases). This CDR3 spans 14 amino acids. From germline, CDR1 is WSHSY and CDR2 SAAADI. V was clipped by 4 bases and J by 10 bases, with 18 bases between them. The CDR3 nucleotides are TGCGCCAGCAGTGCCCCCGACACCGTACTAGCGCAGTATTTT. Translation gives CASSAPDTVLAQYF.

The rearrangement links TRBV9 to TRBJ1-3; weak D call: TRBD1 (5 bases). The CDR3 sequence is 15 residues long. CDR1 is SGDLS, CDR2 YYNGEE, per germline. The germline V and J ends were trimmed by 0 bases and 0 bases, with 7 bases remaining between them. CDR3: CASSVGGISGNTIYF. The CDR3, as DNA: TGTGCCAGCAGCGTAGGGGGCATCTCTGGAAACACCATATATTTT. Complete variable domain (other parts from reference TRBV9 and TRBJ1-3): DSGVTQTPKHLITATGQRVTLRCSPRSGDLSVYWYQQSLDQGLQFLIQYYNGEERAKGNILERFSAQQFPDLHSELNLSSLELGDSALYFCASSVGGISGNTIYFGEGSWLTVV.

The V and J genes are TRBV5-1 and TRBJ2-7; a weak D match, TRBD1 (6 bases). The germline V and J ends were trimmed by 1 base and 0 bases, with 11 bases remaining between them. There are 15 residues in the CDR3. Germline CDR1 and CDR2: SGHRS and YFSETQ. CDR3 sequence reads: CASSLPADSSYEQYF. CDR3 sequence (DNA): TGCGCCAGCAGCTTGCCAGCGGACAGCTCCTACGAGCAGTACTTC.

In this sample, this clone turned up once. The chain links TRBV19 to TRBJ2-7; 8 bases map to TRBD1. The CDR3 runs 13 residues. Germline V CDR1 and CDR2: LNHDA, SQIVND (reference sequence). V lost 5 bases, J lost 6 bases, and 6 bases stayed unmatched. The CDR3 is CASSRGQGFEQYF. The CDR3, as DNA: TGTGCCAGTAGTCGTGGACAGGGCTTCGAGCAGTACTTC. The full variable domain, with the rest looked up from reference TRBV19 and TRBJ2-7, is DGGITQSPKYLFRKEGQNVTLSCEQNLNHDAMYWYRQDPGQGLRLIYYSQIVNDFQKGDIAEGYSVSREKKESFPLTVTSAQKNPTAFYLCASSRGQGFEQYFGPGTRLTVT.

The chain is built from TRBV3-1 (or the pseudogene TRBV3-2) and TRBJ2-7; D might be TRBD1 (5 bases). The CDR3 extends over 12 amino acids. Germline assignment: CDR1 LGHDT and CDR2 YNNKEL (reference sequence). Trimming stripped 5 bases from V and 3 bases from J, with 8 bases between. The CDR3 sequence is CASSWGGYEQYF. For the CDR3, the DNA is TGTGCCAGCAGCTGGGGCGGCTACGAGCAGTACTTC.

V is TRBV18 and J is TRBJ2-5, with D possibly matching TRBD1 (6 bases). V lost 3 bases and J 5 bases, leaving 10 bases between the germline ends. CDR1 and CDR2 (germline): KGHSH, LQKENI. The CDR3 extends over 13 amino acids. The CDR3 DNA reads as TGTGCCAGCTCACCCGAGGGGGAGGAGACCCAGTACTTC. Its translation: CASSPEGEETQYF.

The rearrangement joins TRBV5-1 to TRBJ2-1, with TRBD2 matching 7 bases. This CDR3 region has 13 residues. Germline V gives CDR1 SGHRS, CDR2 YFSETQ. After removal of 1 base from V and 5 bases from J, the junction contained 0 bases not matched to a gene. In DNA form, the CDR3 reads TGCGCCAGCAGCTTGCGGGGGGACAATGAGCAGTTCTTC. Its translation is CASSLRGDNEQFF.

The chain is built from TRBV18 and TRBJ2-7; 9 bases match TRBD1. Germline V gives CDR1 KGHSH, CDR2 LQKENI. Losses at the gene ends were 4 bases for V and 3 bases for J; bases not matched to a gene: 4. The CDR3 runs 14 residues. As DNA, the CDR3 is TGTGCCAGCTCACGGACAGGGGACTTCTACGAGCAGTACTTC. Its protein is CASSRTGDFYEQYF. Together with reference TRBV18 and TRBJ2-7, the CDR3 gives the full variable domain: NAGVMQNPRHLVRRRGQEARLRCSPMKGHSHVYWYRQLPEEGLKFMVYLQKENIIDESGMPKERFSAEFPKEGPSILRIQQVVRGDSAAYFCASSRTGDFYEQYFGPGTRLTVT.

CDR3 loop: CATSKEQGGGNQPQHF. CDR3 DNA sequence: TGTGCCACCAGCAAAGAACAGGGGGGGGGCAATCAGCCCCAGCATTTT. This chain uses TRBV15 with TRBJ1-5; 8 positions agree with TRBD1. CDR1 and CDR2 from the germline V gene are LNHNV and YYDKDF (reference sequence). V was clipped by 4 bases and J by 2 bases; unmatched bases: 7. The length of the CDR3 is 16 residues.

CDR3 coding DNA: TGCGCCAGCAGCCAAGTCCCTAGAACACTAGCGGGGGGGACGGGTCCCTACAATGAGCAGTTCTTC. Translating it yields CASSQVPRTLAGGTGPYNEQFF. The rearrangement joins TRBV4-1 to TRBJ2-1; 13 bases match TRBD2. This CDR3 has 22 amino acids. Germline trimming cut 1 base from V and 2 bases from J; bases unmatched to any gene: 17. Germline lookup yields CDR1 MGHRA and CDR2 YSYEKL.

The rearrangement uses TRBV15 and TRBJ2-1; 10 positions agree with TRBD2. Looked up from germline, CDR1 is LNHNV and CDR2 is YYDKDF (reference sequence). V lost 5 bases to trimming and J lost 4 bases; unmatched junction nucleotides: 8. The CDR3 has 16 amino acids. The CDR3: CATSVTSGAGYNEQFF. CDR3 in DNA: TGTGCCACCAGCGTAACTAGCGGGGCTGGGTACAATGAGCAGTTCTTC.

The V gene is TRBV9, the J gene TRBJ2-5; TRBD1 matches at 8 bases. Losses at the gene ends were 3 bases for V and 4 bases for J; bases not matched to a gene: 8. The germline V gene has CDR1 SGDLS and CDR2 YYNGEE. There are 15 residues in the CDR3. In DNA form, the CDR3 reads TGTGCCAGCAGCGCAGGGGGCCTCGTATTAGAGACCCAGTACTTC. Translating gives CASSAGGLVLETQYF.

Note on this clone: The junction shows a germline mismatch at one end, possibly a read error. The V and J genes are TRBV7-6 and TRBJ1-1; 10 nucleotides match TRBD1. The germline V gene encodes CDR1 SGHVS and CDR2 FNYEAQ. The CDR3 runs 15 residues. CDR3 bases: TGTGCCAGCAGCTCACCGGGACAGGGGAACCCTGAAGCTTTCTTT. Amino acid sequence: CASSSPGQGNPEAFF.

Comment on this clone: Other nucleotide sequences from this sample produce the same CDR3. CDR3 nucleotides: TGCGCCAGCAGCTTGGGGGCGGAGACCCAGTACTTC. Encoded protein: CASSLGAETQYF. This chain links TRBV5-1 with TRBJ2-5; D unclear. From germline, CDR1 is SGHRS and CDR2 YFSETQ. The CDR3 extends over 12 amino acids. V gave up 0 bases and J gave up 5 bases, with 5 bases separating them.

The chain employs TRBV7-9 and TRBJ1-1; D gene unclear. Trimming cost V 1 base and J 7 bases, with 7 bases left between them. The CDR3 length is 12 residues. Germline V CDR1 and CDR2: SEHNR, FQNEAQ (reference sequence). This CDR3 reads CASSLVSIEAFF. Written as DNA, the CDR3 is TGTGCCAGCAGCTTAGTATCTATTGAAGCTTTCTTT.